This T cell receptor (beta chain) was observed in a study of cytomegalovirus exposure and HLA in healthy donors. Primers: 60 Vbeta forward and 13 Jbeta reverse. Some clones are missing from TCRdb's copy, which holds only in-frame ones; the method was immunoSEQ multiplex PCR. The data contain 35,000 to 55,000 clones, 77% of them singletons. Trimming pared 2 bases from V and 1 base from J, leaving 8 bases between. CDR3 length: 14 amino acids. Germline CDR1 and CDR2: LGHNA and YSLEER. Findings and caveats of the study: The investigators catalogued some 150 TCR beta chains as cytomegalovirus-associated.

Remarks on this clone: No antigen is known for it.

The clonotype was recovered from a man between 25 and 39 years old in good health and CMV-seronegative. The sequenced sample was PBMCs. The genes are TRBV4-3 and TRBJ1-1, with a possible D match to TRBD1 (6 bases). CDR3 sequence (DNA): TGCGCCAGCAGCCAATTGACAGGGAACACTGAAGCTTTCTTT. Translated: CASSQLTGNTEAFF.